A selection of T cell receptor beta chains follows, all from one sample in a study of PD-1 blockade in classical Hodgkin lymphoma. Sequencing was performed with immunoSEQ multiplex PCR; in TCRdb, only in-frame clones are kept and a portion is missing. The data hold about 16,000 clones, with around 61% observed a single time. This specimen consisted of peripheral blood mononuclear cells (PBMCs), obtained at baseline. Every receptor here comes from a human donor with classical Hodgkin lymphoma. Each CDR3 is given with its conserved first and last residue.

V,CDR3
TRBV7-8,CASSLANADSNQPQHF
TRBV28,CATLPGGGTYNEQFF
TRBV15,CATSRDSGQGSYTF
TRBV7-6,CASSPSREIHNEQFF
TRBV7-2,CASSSYSNQPQHF
TRBV15,CATSRGGDGSPLHF
TRBV11-2,CASSSLMDSKRDEQYF
TRBV15,CATSLIGQVATLNTEAFF
TRBV5-1,CASSFFDSQETQYF
TRBV6-5,CASSVLGQPNQPQHF
TRBV9,CASSAPDGVWVSGANVLTF
TRBV2,CASILRTSATDTQYF
TRBV5-4,CASSLASGTGGAGELFF
TRBV7-6,CASSSVSSGSYTGELFF
TRBV5-8,CASSLTGDPNNSPLHF
TRBV7-6,CASSLSGAGEQFF
TRBV5-1,CASSRSGASTDTQYF
TRBV2,CASSELRAGVTDTQYF
TRBV29-1,CSAGGGSAYEQYF
TRBV28,CASSTQSGAIYEQYF
TRBV5-1,CASSLGASHTGELFF
TRBV27,CASSFGGTGYYEQYF
TRBV19,CARIQGNGTDTQYF
TRBV5-3,CASSWASFGTEAFF
TRBV10-3,CAISVLAESYEQYF
TRBV19,CAARGDTVGEKLFF